The 23 T cell receptor beta chains below come from one sample, sequenced in a study of identical twins. TCRdb recomputed calls from the 5' RACE reads with MiXCR, one row per CDR3 protein. The data show about 430,000 distinct CDR3 sequences, less than 20% seen once. The specimen sequenced was naive T cells sorted from blood. These receptors originate from a man aged 50 to 59 in good health.

This clonotype was counted a single time. The genes are TRBV5-1 and TRBJ2-7; D is unclear. V lost 0 bases and J 4 bases, leaving 14 bases between the germline ends. The CDR3 is 15 residues long. Per the germline V gene, CDR1 is SGHRS and CDR2 is YFSETQ. CDR3 nucleotide sequence: TGCGCCAGCAGCTTGGAAACGCGCAAGGAATACGAGCAGTACTTC. It translates to CASSLETRKEYEQYF.

This clonotype has just a few counts. The chain joins TRBV18 to TRBJ2-5; possibly TRBD1 for D (6 bases). CDR1 and CDR2 (germline): KGHSH, LQKENI. The length of the CDR3 is 15 residues. Trimming took 1 base from V and 0 from J, leaving 9 bases between them. The CDR3 loop is CASSPRGQNQETQYF. The CDR3 DNA follows: TGTGCCAGCTCACCACGGGGGCAAAACCAAGAGACCCAGTACTTC.

This clonotype was seen more than once but under ten times. This chain joins TRBV4-3 and TRBJ2-1, with TRBD2 matching over 11 bases. This CDR3 region has 15 residues. V shed 3 bases and J 5 bases; nucleotides not matched to a gene: 3. Per the germline V gene, CDR1 is LGHNA and CDR2 is YSLEER. This CDR3 is CASSHSGRANNEQFF. CDR3 nucleotides: TGCGCCAGCAGCCATAGCGGGAGGGCCAACAATGAGCAGTTCTTC.

This clonotype was seen more than once but under ten times. The genes are TRBV29-1 and TRBJ2-3; the D gene is possibly TRBD2 (6 bases). CDR1 is SQVTM, CDR2 ANQGSEA, per germline. This CDR3 spans 14 amino acids. V shed 5 bases and J shed 2 bases, with 14 bases lying between them. The CDR3 is CSVKTGAYTDTQYF. CDR3 sequence (DNA): TGCAGCGTTAAAACGGGAGCCTACACAGATACGCAGTATTTT.

The chain is built from TRBV12-3 or TRBV12-4 and TRBJ2-1, with 7 bases identical to TRBD2. V shed 6 bases and J 6 bases; nucleotides not matched to a gene: 23. The CDR3 runs 19 residues. Written as DNA, the CDR3 is TGTGCCAGCAGGCCTACTCAGGGAAGTGGAAGCGGGATATTCAATGAGCAGTTCTTC. Its protein product is CASRPTQGSGSGIFNEQFF.

This rearrangement joins TRBV27 to TRBJ2-1; 10 bases are shared with TRBD2. In germline, CDR1 is MNHEY, CDR2 SMNVEV (reference sequence). J lost 10 bases, V lost 5 bases, and 5 bases had no gene match. This CDR3 region has 13 residues. Here the CDR3 DNA reads TGTGCCAGCAGTCGTAGCGGGGGGATGGAGCAGTTCTTC. Translated: CASSRSGGMEQFF.

This clonotype came up a few times. The rearrangement uses TRBV6-6 and TRBJ1-1, with 10 bases aligning to TRBD1. With V trimmed by 7 bases and J by 9 bases, 5 bases remained unmatched. Germline V gene data show CDR1 as MNHNY and CDR2 as SVGAGI (reference sequence). This CDR3 is built from 12 residues. The CDR3 sequence is CASNPGQGKAFF. The CDR3 DNA sequence: TGTGCCAGCAACCCGGGACAGGGGAAAGCTTTCTTT.

CDR3 region: CASSSPVGRVEKLFF. DNA for the CDR3: TGTGCCAGCAGCTCACCCGTGGGACGGGTAGAAAAACTGTTTTTT. The chain combines TRBV7-2 with TRBJ1-4, with D perhaps TRBD1 (5 bases). Germline V gene sequence: CDR1 SGHTA, CDR2 FQGNSA. V was trimmed by 4 bases and J by 8 bases, leaving 17 bases between them. There are 15 residues in the CDR3.

This clonotype appeared a few times. The V gene is TRBV28, the J gene TRBJ1-2; D is possibly TRBD1 (5 bases). The CDR3 length is 15 residues. V lost 3 bases and J 2 bases, leaving 13 bases between the germline ends. Germline lookup yields CDR1 MDHEN and CDR2 SYDVKM. The CDR3 sequence: CASSLEQTANYGYTF. DNA for the CDR3: TGTGCCAGCAGTTTGGAGCAGACAGCGAACTATGGCTACACCTTC.

This chain connects TRBV6-2 or TRBV6-3 to TRBJ2-5, with 8 bases matching TRBD2. The CDR3 covers 15 residues. Germline V gene lookup returns CDR1 MNHEY and CDR2 SVGEGT. Trimming cost V 5 bases and J 5 bases; bases outside gene matches: 10. CDR3 nucleotides: TGTGCCAGCAGTACCCCTTTAGCGGGAAGTGAGACCCAGTACTTC. It yields the protein CASSTPLAGSETQYF.

This clonotype occurred many times. The chain combines TRBV20-1 with TRBJ1-1; 8 nucleotides match TRBD1. The CDR3 loop spans 14 amino acids. V shed 4 bases, J shed 3 bases, and the junction held 7 bases outside the gene matches. Per the germline V gene, CDR1 is DFQATT and CDR2 is SNEGSKA (reference sequence). The CDR3 DNA is TGCAGTGCTAAGAATCAGGGGGCGGACACTGAAGCTTTCTTT. Translating gives CSAKNQGADTEAFF.

This clonotype was found once. The V call is TRBV29-1, the J call TRBJ2-2, with 7 bases identical to TRBD1. The CDR3 has 16 amino acids. In germline, CDR1 is SQVTM, CDR2 ANQGSEA. Trimming at V came to 7 bases and at J to 2 bases, leaving 13 bases not matched to a gene. The CDR3 is CSAGTRWDRNTGELFF. The DNA of the CDR3 is TGCAGCGCCGGCACACGCTGGGACAGAAACACCGGGGAGCTGTTTTTT.

The V call is TRBV20-1, the J call TRBJ2-1; D uncertain. V lost 1 base and J lost 3, with 10 bases in between. The germline gives CDR1 DFQATT, CDR2 SNEGSKA (reference sequence). This CDR3 is built from 14 residues. The CDR3 spells CSARVTQSYNEQFF. In nucleotides, the CDR3 is TGCAGTGCTAGAGTAACGCAGAGCTACAATGAGCAGTTCTTC.

The chain combines TRBV4-1 with TRBJ1-2, with TRBD1 matching over 9 bases. This CDR3 region has 15 residues. CDR1 MGHRA and CDR2 YSYEKL come from the germline V gene. With V trimmed by 4 bases and J by 5 bases, 8 bases remained unmatched. The DNA for the CDR3 is TGCGCCAGCAGCCCCTGGACAGGGGATTTATATGGCTACACCTTC. Amino acid sequence: CASSPWTGDLYGYTF.

This clonotype has just a few counts. The rearrangement joins TRBV28 to TRBJ1-6; 10 bases are shared with TRBD1. V was pared by 7 bases and J by 7 bases, with 10 bases of the junction left unmatched. CDR3 length: 16 amino acids. Germline CDR1 and CDR2: MDHEN and SYDVKM. The CDR3 spells CASKTPGTGENSPLHF. CDR3 sequence (DNA): TGTGCCAGCAAAACCCCGGGGACAGGGGAAAATTCACCCCTCCACTTT.

This clonotype was seen repeatedly, ten times or more. This chain uses TRBV12-3 or TRBV12-4 with TRBJ2-7, with D uncertain. The CDR3 extends over 15 amino acids. The V end lost 2 bases, the J end lost 3 bases, and 14 bases lay between the germline ends. The CDR3 nucleotides are TGTGCCAGCAGTTTAACTACTCCCTCCTTCTACGAGCAGTACTTC. This encodes CASSLTTPSFYEQYF.

This chain joins TRBV7-2 and TRBJ1-5; 10 bases agree with TRBD1. The CDR3 runs to 14 residues. CDR1 is SGHTA and CDR2 is FQGNSA in the germline V gene. Losses at the gene ends were 5 bases for V and 7 bases for J; bases not matched to a gene: 5. In DNA, the CDR3 is TGTGCCAGCAGCGAGAGGACAGGGGGACAGCCCCAGCATTTT. Translated, it gives CASSERTGGQPQHF.

This clonotype was detected only a few times. This chain uses TRBV20-1 with TRBJ2-5, with no clear D. V gave up 3 bases and J gave up 3 bases, with 17 bases separating them. The CDR3 is 15 residues long. CDR1 is DFQATT and CDR2 is SNEGSKA in the germline V gene (reference sequence). CDR3 residues: CSASELGVYEETQYF. The CDR3 DNA reads TGCAGTGCTAGTGAATTAGGAGTTTACGAAGAGACCCAGTACTTC.

This clonotype was seen many times. The chain links TRBV6-2 or TRBV6-3 to TRBJ2-7; D gene ambiguous. Germline V gene data show CDR1 as MNHEY and CDR2 as SVGEGT. Trimming removed 6 bases from V and 0 bases from J, with 15 bases in between. The CDR3 is 15 amino acids. CDR3 loop: CASSNDARYSYEQYF. The CDR3 nucleotides are TGTGCCAGCAGCAACGACGCTAGATACTCCTACGAGCAGTACTTC.

This clonotype occurred many times. This chain joins TRBV10-3 and TRBJ2-7; 11 nucleotides match TRBD2. Germline CDR1 reads ENHRY; CDR2 reads SYGVKD. This CDR3 contains 17 residues. V trimming: 5 bases; J trimming: 0 bases; junction bases outside the gene matches: 9. The CDR3 protein is CAISSGLAVGSSYEQYF. The CDR3 bases are TGTGCCATCAGTTCGGGACTAGCGGTTGGGAGCTCCTACGAGCAGTACTTC.

This clonotype was seen more than once but under ten times. The rearrangement joins TRBV18 to TRBJ1-1; D unresolved. Trimming stripped 5 bases from V and 1 base from J, with 8 bases between. This CDR3 is 13 amino acids long. Germline V gene lookup returns CDR1 KGHSH and CDR2 LQKENI. In nucleotides, the CDR3 is TGTGCCAGCTCATCCCAGACGAACACTGAAGCTTTCTTT. This gives the protein CASSSQTNTEAFF.

The chain links TRBV7-9 to TRBJ2-1; D may correspond to TRBD1 or TRBD2 (5 bases each). Per germline, CDR1 SEHNR and CDR2 FQNEAQ (reference sequence). The V gene lost 1 base and the J gene lost 9 bases, with 10 bases spanning the gap. The CDR3 contains 13 residues. The CDR3 loop is CASSLESGTEQFF. The CDR3 bases are TGTGCCAGCAGCTTAGAGTCGGGGACTGAGCAGTTCTTC. Using reference TRBV7-9 and TRBJ2-1 for the parts outside the CDR3, the full variable domain is DTGVSQNPRHKITKRGQNVTFRCDPISEHNRLYWYRQTLGQGPEFLTYFQNEAQLEKSRLLSDRFSAERPKGSFSTLEIQRTEQGDSAMYLCASSLESGTEQFFGPGTRLTVL.

This clonotype came up many times. This chain joins TRBV12-3 or TRBV12-4 and TRBJ1-3; 10 bases line up with TRBD1. Unmatched junction bases numbered 4, after V lost 5 bases and J lost 3 bases. The CDR3 length is 15 residues. CDR3 nucleotide sequence: TGTGCCAGCAGTCCCGGACAGGGGGGTGGAAACACCATATATTTT. This sequence encodes CASSPGQGGGNTIYF.